Presented here are 27 T cell receptor beta chains from one specimen sequenced in a study of T cell changes during pregnancy in multiple sclerosis. Profiling relied on immunoSEQ multiplex PCR, and the TCRdb table lists in-frame clones only, not all of them. Seen here are 40,000 to 50,000 clones, approximately 90% observed once, and the top ten hold 10% to 13%. Sequenced material: CD8+ T cells from peripheral blood mononuclear cells, taken after pregnancy. The receptors here all came from a female donor with multiple sclerosis, enrolled in a pregnancy study.

The V gene is TRBV9, the J gene TRBJ2-2; 7 bases map to TRBD2. With 0 bases clipped from V and 8 bases from J, the junction kept 4 bases outside the gene matches. Germline CDR1 is SGDLS and CDR2 is YYNGEE. The CDR3 is 14 amino acids. CDR3 residues: CASSVATGGGELFF. The CDR3 DNA is TGTGCCAGCAGCGTAGCCACGGGAGGAGGGGAGCTGTTTTTT.

This chain joins TRBV15 and TRBJ2-3; 10 bases agree with TRBD2. Germline CDR1 is LNHNV and CDR2 is YYDKDF (reference sequence). The V gene end was trimmed by 5 bases and the J gene end by 4 bases; junction bases not matched to a gene: 9. The CDR3 contains 16 residues. The CDR3 bases are TGTGCCACCAGCGGAACTAGCGGGGAGGCCGCAGATACGCAGTATTTT. Translation: CATSGTSGEAADTQYF.

This chain uses TRBV6-1 with TRBJ2-7, with 9 bases identical to TRBD1. Germline trimming cut 10 bases from V and 2 bases from J; bases unmatched to any gene: 9. Germline-derived CDR1 and CDR2 are MNHNS and SASEGT. The CDR3 extends over 14 amino acids. CDR3 sequence: CANEGDREPYEQYF. CDR3 DNA sequence: TGTGCCAACGAGGGGGACAGGGAGCCCTACGAGCAGTACTTC.

The chain is built from TRBV11-1 and TRBJ2-5; D might be TRBD2 (5 bases). The CDR3 spans 16 residues. V gave up 5 bases and J gave up 6 bases, with 22 bases separating them. Per germline, CDR1 SGHAT and CDR2 FQDESV (reference sequence). CDR3 sequence: CASSSTSDSHPQTQYF. CDR3 DNA sequence: TGTGCCAGCAGCAGCACGTCGGACTCCCACCCACAGACCCAGTACTTC.

The V and J genes are TRBV4-1 and TRBJ1-1; D gene unclear. The CDR3 contains 11 residues. Trimming stripped 0 bases from V and 8 bases from J, with 4 bases between. Germline loops: CDR1 MGHRA, CDR2 YSYEKL. The CDR3 spells CASSQDLEAFF. CDR3 bases: TGCGCCAGCAGCCAAGACCTGGAAGCTTTCTTT.

This rearrangement joins TRBV19 to TRBJ1-5; 7 bases are a match to TRBD1. V shed 4 bases, J shed 0 bases, and the junction held 6 bases outside the gene matches. This CDR3 region has 16 residues. Germline CDR1 and CDR2: LNHDA and SQIVND (reference sequence). The DNA for the CDR3 is TGTGCCAGTAGTACCGACAGGGAGTTTAGCAATCAGCCCCAGCATTTT. It encodes CASSTDREFSNQPQHF. The complete variable domain, with remaining parts taken from reference TRBV19 and TRBJ1-5, reads DGGITQSPKYLFRKEGQNVTLSCEQNLNHDAMYWYRQDPGQGLRLIYYSQIVNDFQKGDIAEGYSVSREKKESFPLTVTSAQKNPTAFYLCASSTDREFSNQPQHFGDGTRLSIL.

This clone was observed a few times. The V and J genes are TRBV6-5 and TRBJ1-6; 8 nucleotides agree with TRBD1. This CDR3 region has 15 residues. V dropped 6 bases and J dropped 4; count of bases not matched to a gene: 5. Per the germline V gene, CDR1 is MNHEY and CDR2 is SVGAGI. The CDR3 nucleotides read TGTGCCAGCAGCCCGACAGGGGATTATAATTCACCCCTCCACTTT. Translation: CASSPTGDYNSPLHF.

J is TRBJ1-1 and V is TRBV10-1; a weak D match, TRBD1 (6 bases). V was shortened by 7 bases and J by 0 bases, with 9 bases between the two germline ends. The CDR3 length is 13 residues. CDR1 is WNHNN, CDR2 SYGVQD, per germline (reference sequence). As DNA, the CDR3 is TGCGCCAGCACGGACAGCCTGAACACTGAAGCTTTCTTT. Protein: CASTDSLNTEAFF.

The chain links TRBV7-2 to TRBJ2-3; unclear D gene. V lost 1 base and J lost 2, with 10 bases in between. CDR3 length: 15 amino acids. Germline V gene sequence: CDR1 SGHTA, CDR2 FQGNSA. The CDR3 loop reads CASSLVRSLTDTQYF. The CDR3 DNA follows: TGTGCCAGCAGCTTAGTCAGGTCCCTCACAGATACGCAGTATTTT.

The rearrangement links TRBV4-1 to TRBJ1-1; TRBD1 is a possible D gene (6 bases). Germline V gene lookup returns CDR1 MGHRA and CDR2 YSYEKL. V lost 1 base and J lost 0, with 9 bases in between. The CDR3 totals 15 residues. The CDR3: CASSQAPGVNTEAFF. The CDR3 nucleotides are TGCGCCAGCAGCCAAGCCCCAGGGGTGAACACTGAAGCTTTCTTT.

Here the CDR3 reads CASSVAGTGATEAFF. In DNA, the CDR3 is TGTGCCAGCAGCGTGGCCGGGACAGGGGCCACTGAAGCTTTCTTT. The chain employs TRBV9 and TRBJ1-1, with 10 bases lining up with TRBD1. Germline CDR1 and CDR2: SGDLS and YYNGEE. V lost 2 bases to trimming and J lost 4 bases; unmatched junction nucleotides: 5. This CDR3 spans 15 amino acids.

The chain couples TRBV27 to TRBJ2-7, with 8 nucleotides matching TRBD1. The length of the CDR3 is 16 residues. CDR1 and CDR2 from the germline V gene are MNHEY and SMNVEV (reference sequence). With V trimmed by 4 bases and J by 4 bases, 12 bases remained unmatched. The CDR3 coding sequence is TGTGCCAGCAGTTACTCGACAGGGGAAGGCTCTTACGAGCAGTACTTC. Protein: CASSYSTGEGSYEQYF.

J is TRBJ2-1 and V is TRBV7-3; weak D call: TRBD2 (5 bases). Deletions cut 3 bases from V and 5 bases from J, with 5 bases between. The CDR3 length is 12 residues. The germline V gene encodes CDR1 SGHTA and CDR2 FQGTGA. DNA of the CDR3: TGTGCCAGCAGCTTGGGAGACAATGAGCAGTTCTTC. It is translated as CASSLGDNEQFF. The full variable domain, in which reference TRBV7-3 and TRBJ2-1 provide the parts outside the CDR3, is GAGVSQTPSNKVTEKGKYVELRCDPISGHTALYWYRQSLGQGPEFLIYFQGTGAADDSGLPNDRFFAVRPEGSVSTLKIQRTERGDSAVYLCASSLGDNEQFFGPGTRLTVL.

In DNA form, the CDR3 reads TGTGCCAGTAGATTCAGGGTGTCCCCCCCCTACGAGCAGTACTTC. Protein sequence: CASRFRVSPPYEQYF. The J gene is TRBJ2-7, the V gene TRBV19; possible D gene TRBD1, 5 bases. Trimming took off 6 bases at V and 2 bases at J, with 17 bases between the two ends. Germline V gene lookup returns CDR1 LNHDA and CDR2 SQIVND (reference sequence). CDR3 length: 15 amino acids.

The chain joins TRBV11-2 to TRBJ1-4; 10 nucleotides agree with TRBD1. Germline V gene data show CDR1 as SGHAT and CDR2 as FQNNGV. The CDR3 consists of 16 residues. Trimming cost V 0 bases and J 7 bases; bases outside gene matches: 5. CDR3 residues: CASSLETGQGSEKLFF. The DNA of the CDR3 is TGTGCCAGCAGCTTAGAAACGGGACAGGGGAGTGAAAAACTGTTTTTT.

Regarding this clone: An end of the junction does not agree with germline; a read error may underlie this. CDR3 coding DNA: TGTGCTAGCAGTGAACTAGCGGGGTTCTCCTACGAGCAGTACTTC. This translates into CASSELAGFSYEQYF. This rearrangement joins TRBV7-7 to TRBJ2-7; 10 positions agree with TRBD2. Looked up from germline, CDR1 is SSHAT and CDR2 is FNYEAQ (reference sequence). The CDR3 contains 15 residues. Looking up the rest from reference TRBV7-7 and TRBJ2-7 gives the full variable domain: GAGVSQSPRYKVTKRGQDVTLRCDPISSHATLYWYQQALGQGPEFLTYFNYEAQPDKSGLPSDRFSAERPEGSISTLTIQRTEQRDSAMYRCASSELAGFSYEQYFGPGTRLTVT.

This chain uses TRBV4-1 with TRBJ2-7; D is possibly TRBD1 (5 bases). The CDR3 sequence is 13 residues long. From germline, CDR1 is MGHRA and CDR2 YSYEKL. Trimming shortened V by 2 bases and J by 3 bases, and 8 bases separated the two germline ends. Here the CDR3 reads CASSQTQGYEQYF. The CDR3 region has the DNA TGCGCCAGCAGCCAAACTCAGGGCTACGAGCAGTACTTC.

The chain combines TRBV19 with TRBJ1-5; D is ambiguous. CDR3 length: 14 residues. The germline V gene has CDR1 LNHDA and CDR2 SQIVND (reference sequence). Trimming took off 4 bases at V and 2 bases at J, with 9 bases between the two ends. This CDR3 reads CASSTHRGNQPQHF. The CDR3 region has the DNA TGTGCCAGTAGTACCCACCGGGGCAATCAGCCCCAGCATTTT.

The CDR3 DNA reads TGTGCCAGCAGCGACTTTTACAATGAGCAGTTCTTC. Amino acids: CASSDFYNEQFF. The chain recombines TRBV9 with TRBJ2-1; D uncertain. CDR1 is SGDLS, CDR2 YYNGEE, per germline. V gave up 3 bases and J gave up 4 bases, with 5 bases separating them. CDR3 length equals 12 residues.

This clone was observed a single time. This chain uses TRBV2 with TRBJ1-1; TRBD1 is a possible D gene (5 bases). Germline assignment: CDR1 SNHLY and CDR2 FYNNEI. The CDR3 is made up of 13 amino acids. With 9 bases removed from V and 6 bases from J, the gap between germline ends came to 17 bases. CDR3 DNA: TGTGCCAGGGTCCCCAGGGCCGCGGCTGAAGCTTTCTTT. Translating gives CARVPRAAAEAFF. The full variable domain, completed using reference TRBV2 and TRBJ1-1, is EPEVTQTPSHQVTQMGQEVILRCVPISNHLYFYWYRQILGQKVEFLVSFYNNEISEKSEIFDDQFSVERPDGSNFTLKIRSTKLEDSAMYFCARVPRAAAEAFFGQGTRLTVV.

The chain links TRBV30 to TRBJ1-2; D is unclear. V was clipped by 0 bases and J by 5 bases, with 13 bases between them. Germline V gives CDR1 GTSNPN, CDR2 SVGIG (reference sequence). This CDR3 contains 14 residues. CDR3 sequence reads: CAWSVTGRRYGYTF. Here the CDR3 DNA reads TGTGCCTGGAGTGTAACGGGGAGGCGGTATGGCTACACCTTC.

The chain is built from TRBV6-5 and TRBJ1-4, with D unclear. V lost 2 bases and J lost 6, with 10 bases in between. CDR1 is MNHEY and CDR2 is SVGAGI in the germline V gene. The CDR3 is 14 residues long. The CDR3 reads CASSYGGSDEKLFF. CDR3 nucleotides: TGTGCCAGCAGTTACGGAGGTTCGGATGAAAAACTGTTTTTT.

This clone was picked up one time. The gene calls are TRBV27 and TRBJ2-2; D is ambiguous. The CDR3 is 14 amino acids. V dropped 4 bases and J dropped 6 bases, with 12 bases sitting between them. Germline V CDR1 and CDR2: MNHEY, SMNVEV (reference sequence). The CDR3 sequence: CASSSHTFPGELFF. The CDR3 bases are TGTGCCAGCAGTTCCCACACATTTCCCGGGGAGCTGTTTTTT.

The genes are TRBV4-2 and TRBJ2-1; TRBD2 matches 9 bases. The CDR3 has 15 amino acids. Germline V gene data show CDR1 as LGHNA and CDR2 as YNFKEQ. The trim removed 1 base at V and 6 bases at J, leaving 4 bases unmatched. The DNA for the CDR3 is TGTGCCAGCAGCCAAGCCAGCGGGGGGTCCAATGAGCAGTTCTTC. Translating it yields CASSQASGGSNEQFF.

This clone was recorded only once. The rearrangement links TRBV27 to TRBJ2-3; possibly TRBD2 for D (5 bases). CDR1 MNHEY and CDR2 SMNVEV come from the germline V gene (reference sequence). V was shortened by 3 bases and J by 3 bases, with 10 bases between the two germline ends. The CDR3 is made up of 14 amino acids. The CDR3: CASSFSTKTDTQYF. The CDR3 DNA reads as TGTGCCAGCAGTTTTTCGACTAAGACAGATACGCAGTATTTT.

The rearrangement links TRBV7-9 to TRBJ2-7; D is uncertain. The CDR3 covers 16 residues. V was cut by 5 bases and J by 0 bases, with 17 bases left in between. Germline CDR1 and CDR2: SEHNR and FQNEAQ (reference sequence). CDR3 loop: CASSRGGSLSSYEQYF. CDR3 nucleotide sequence: TGTGCCAGCAGCAGAGGCGGCTCTTTAAGCTCCTACGAGCAGTACTTC.

The V and J genes are TRBV2 and TRBJ2-5; the match to TRBD2 covers 13 bases. V was clipped by 6 bases and J by 2 bases; unmatched bases: 3. The germline V gene has CDR1 SNHLY and CDR2 FYNNEI. This CDR3 contains 15 residues. The CDR3 sequence is CASSGLAGAQETQYF. The CDR3 DNA reads as TGTGCCAGCAGCGGACTAGCGGGGGCGCAAGAGACCCAGTACTTC. The entire variable domain, with the rest obtained from reference TRBV2 and TRBJ2-5, is as follows: EPEVTQTPSHQVTQMGQEVILRCVPISNHLYFYWYRQILGQKVEFLVSFYNNEISEKSEIFDDQFSVERPDGSNFTLKIRSTKLEDSAMYFCASSGLAGAQETQYFGPGTRLLVL.